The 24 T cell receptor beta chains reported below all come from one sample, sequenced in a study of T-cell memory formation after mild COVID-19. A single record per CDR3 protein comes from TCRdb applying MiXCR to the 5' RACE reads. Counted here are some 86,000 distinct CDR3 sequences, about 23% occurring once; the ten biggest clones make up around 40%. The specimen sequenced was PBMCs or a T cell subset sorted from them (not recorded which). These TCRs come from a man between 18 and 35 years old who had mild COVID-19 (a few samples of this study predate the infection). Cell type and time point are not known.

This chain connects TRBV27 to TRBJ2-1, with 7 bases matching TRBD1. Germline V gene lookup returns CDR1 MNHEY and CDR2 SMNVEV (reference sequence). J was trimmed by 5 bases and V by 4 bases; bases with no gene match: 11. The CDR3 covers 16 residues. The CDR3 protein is CASSSPLRGQNNEQFF. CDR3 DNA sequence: TGTGCCAGCAGTTCTCCCCTGAGGGGGCAGAACAATGAGCAGTTCTTC.

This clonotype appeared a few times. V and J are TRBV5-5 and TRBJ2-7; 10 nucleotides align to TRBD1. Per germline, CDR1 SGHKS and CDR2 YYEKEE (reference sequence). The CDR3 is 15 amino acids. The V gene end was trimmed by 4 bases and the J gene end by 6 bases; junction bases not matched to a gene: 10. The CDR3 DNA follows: TGTGCCAGCAGCCCCGGGGACAGGGGAAGCCGCGAGCAGTACGTC. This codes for CASSPGDRGSREQYV.

CDR3 DNA sequence: TGTGCCAGCAGCACGCCGGGACACCGGGAGGCTTTCTTT. This translates into CASSTPGHREAFF. The chain is built from TRBV11-2 and TRBJ1-1, with D possibly being TRBD1 (6 bases). Germline values: CDR1 SGHAT, CDR2 FQNNGV. V lost 5 bases and J 11 bases, leaving 18 bases between the germline ends. CDR3 length: 13 amino acids.

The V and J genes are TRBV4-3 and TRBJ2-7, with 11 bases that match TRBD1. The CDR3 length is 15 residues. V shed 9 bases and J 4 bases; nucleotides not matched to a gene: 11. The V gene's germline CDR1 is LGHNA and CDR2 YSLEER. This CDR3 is CARCWADRGHYEQYF. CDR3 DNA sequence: TGCGCCAGATGTTGGGCGGACAGGGGGCATTACGAGCAGTACTTC.

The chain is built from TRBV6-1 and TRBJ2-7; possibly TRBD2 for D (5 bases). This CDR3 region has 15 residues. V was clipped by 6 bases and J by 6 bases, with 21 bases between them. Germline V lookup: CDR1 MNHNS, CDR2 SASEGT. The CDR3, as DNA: TGTGCCAGCAGCCCCGCGGCACCAACTGAGGGCGAGCAGTACGTC. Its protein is CASSPAAPTEGEQYV.

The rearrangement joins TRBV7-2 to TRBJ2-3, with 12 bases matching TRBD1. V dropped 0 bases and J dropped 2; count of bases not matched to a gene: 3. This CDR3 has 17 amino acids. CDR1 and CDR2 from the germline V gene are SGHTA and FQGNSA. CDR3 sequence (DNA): TGTGCCAGCAGCTTAGCGGGGACAGGGGGCGTCACAGATACGCAGTATTTT. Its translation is CASSLAGTGGVTDTQYF.

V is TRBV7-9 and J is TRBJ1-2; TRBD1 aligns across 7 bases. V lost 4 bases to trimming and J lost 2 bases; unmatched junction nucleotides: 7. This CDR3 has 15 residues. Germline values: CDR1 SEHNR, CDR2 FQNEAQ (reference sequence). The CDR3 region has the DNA TGTGCCAGCAGCTCCCAGGGGGAAGGAAACTATGGCTACACCTTC. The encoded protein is CASSSQGEGNYGYTF. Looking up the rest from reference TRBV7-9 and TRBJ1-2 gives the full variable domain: DTGVSQNPRHKITKRGQNVTFRCDPISEHNRLYWYRQTLGQGPEFLTYFQNEAQLEKSRLLSDRFSAERPKGSFSTLEIQRTEQGDSAMYLCASSSQGEGNYGYTFGSGTRLTVV.

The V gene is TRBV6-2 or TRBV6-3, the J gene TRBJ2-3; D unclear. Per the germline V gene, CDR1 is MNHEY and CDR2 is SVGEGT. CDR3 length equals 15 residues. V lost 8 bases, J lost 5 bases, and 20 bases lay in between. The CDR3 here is CASSSVAELQDTQYF. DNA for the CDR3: TGTGCCAGCTCTTCCGTTGCAGAGCTGCAAGATACGCAGTATTTT.

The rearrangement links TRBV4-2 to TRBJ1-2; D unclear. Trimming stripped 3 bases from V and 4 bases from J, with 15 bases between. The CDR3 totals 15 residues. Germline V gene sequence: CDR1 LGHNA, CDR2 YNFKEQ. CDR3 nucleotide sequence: TGTGCCAGCAGCCAGATTCAGTCCGGGCCCTATGGCTACACCTTC. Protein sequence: CASSQIQSGPYGYTF.

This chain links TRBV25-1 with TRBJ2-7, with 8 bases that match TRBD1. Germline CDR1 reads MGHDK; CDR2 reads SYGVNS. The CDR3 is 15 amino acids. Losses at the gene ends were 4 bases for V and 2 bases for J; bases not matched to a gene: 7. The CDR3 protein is CASSGPGQVPYEQYV. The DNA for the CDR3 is TGTGCCAGCAGTGGGCCGGGACAGGTTCCCTACGAGCAGTACGTC.

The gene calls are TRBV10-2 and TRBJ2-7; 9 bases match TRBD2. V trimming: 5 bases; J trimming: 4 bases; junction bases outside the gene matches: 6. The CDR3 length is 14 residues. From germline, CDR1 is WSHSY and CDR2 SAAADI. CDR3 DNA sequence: TGCGCCAGCAGTCCCGGGACTAGCATGTACGAGCAGTACGTC. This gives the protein CASSPGTSMYEQYV.

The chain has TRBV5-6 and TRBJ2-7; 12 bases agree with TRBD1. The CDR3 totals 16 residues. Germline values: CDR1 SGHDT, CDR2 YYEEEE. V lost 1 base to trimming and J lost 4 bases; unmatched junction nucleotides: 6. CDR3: CASSLSVGQGAYEQYF. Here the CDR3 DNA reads TGTGCCAGCAGCTTGAGTGTGGGACAGGGGGCTTACGAGCAGTACTTC.

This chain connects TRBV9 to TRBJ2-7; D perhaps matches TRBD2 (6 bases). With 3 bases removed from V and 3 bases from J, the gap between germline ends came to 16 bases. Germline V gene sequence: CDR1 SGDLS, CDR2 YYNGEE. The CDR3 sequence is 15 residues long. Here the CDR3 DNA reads TGTGCCAGCAGCGGGGGGGACTCCAGAGACTACGAGCAGTACTTC. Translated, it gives CASSGGDSRDYEQYF.

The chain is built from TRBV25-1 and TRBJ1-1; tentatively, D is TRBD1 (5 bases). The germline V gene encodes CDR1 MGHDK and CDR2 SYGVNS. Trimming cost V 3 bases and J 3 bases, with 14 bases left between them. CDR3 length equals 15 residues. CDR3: CASSDPAGGDTEAFF. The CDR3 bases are TGTGCCAGCAGTGACCCTGCCGGAGGGGACACTGAAGCTTTCTTT.

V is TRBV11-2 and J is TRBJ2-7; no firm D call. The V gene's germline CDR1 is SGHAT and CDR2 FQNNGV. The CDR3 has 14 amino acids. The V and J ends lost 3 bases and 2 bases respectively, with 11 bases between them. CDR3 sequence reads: CASSFGPNPYEQYF. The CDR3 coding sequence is TGTGCCAGCAGCTTTGGGCCGAACCCCTACGAGCAGTACTTC.

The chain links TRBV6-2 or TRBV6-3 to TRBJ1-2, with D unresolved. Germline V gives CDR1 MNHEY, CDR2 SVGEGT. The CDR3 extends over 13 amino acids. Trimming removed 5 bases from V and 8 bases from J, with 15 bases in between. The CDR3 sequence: CASSPRTVAGYTF. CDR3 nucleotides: TGTGCCAGCAGTCCCCGGACGGTAGCGGGCTACACCTTC.

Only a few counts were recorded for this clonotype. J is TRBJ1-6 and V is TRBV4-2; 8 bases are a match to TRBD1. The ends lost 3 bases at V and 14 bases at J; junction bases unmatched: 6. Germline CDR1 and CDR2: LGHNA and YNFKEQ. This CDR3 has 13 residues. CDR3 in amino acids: CASSQDRVPALHF. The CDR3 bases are TGTGCCAGCAGCCAGGACAGGGTTCCGGCCCTCCACTTT.

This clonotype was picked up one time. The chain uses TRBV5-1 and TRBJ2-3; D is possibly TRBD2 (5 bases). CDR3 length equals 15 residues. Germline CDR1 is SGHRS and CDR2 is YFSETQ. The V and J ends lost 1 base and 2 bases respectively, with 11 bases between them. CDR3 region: CASSLIAGDTDTQYF. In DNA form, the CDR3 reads TGCGCCAGCAGCTTGATCGCGGGTGACACAGATACGCAGTATTTT.

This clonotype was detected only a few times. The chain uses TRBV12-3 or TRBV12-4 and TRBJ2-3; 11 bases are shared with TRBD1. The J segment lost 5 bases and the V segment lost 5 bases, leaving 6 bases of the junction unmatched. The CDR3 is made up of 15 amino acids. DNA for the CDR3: TGTGCCAGCAGTCGGACAGGGGGCATGGAAGATACGCAGTATTTT. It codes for CASSRTGGMEDTQYF.

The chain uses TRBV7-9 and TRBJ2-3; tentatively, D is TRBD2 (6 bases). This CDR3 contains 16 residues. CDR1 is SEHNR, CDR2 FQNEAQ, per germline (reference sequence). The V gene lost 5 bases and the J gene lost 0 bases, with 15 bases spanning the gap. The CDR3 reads CASSPLGAGSTDTQYF. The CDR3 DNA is TGTGCCAGCAGCCCTCTCGGGGCGGGGAGCACAGATACGCAGTATTTT.

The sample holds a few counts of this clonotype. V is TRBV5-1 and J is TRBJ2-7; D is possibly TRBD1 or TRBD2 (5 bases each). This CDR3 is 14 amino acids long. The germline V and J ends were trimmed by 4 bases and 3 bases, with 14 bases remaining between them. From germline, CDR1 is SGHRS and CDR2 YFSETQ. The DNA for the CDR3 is TGCGCCAGCAGCCCCGGACTGGGGGACTACGAGCAGTACGTC. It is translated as CASSPGLGDYEQYV.

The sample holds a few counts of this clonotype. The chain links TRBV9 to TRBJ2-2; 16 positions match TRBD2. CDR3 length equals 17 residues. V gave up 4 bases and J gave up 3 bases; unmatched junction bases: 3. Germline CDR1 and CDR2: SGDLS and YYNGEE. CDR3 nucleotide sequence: TGTGCCAGCAGCACGGGACTAGCGGGGGGGTACACCGGGGAGCTGTTTTTT. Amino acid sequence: CASSTGLAGGYTGELFF. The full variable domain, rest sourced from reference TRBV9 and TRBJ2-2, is DSGVTQTPKHLITATGQRVTLRCSPRSGDLSVYWYQQSLDQGLQFLIQYYNGEERAKGNILERFSAQQFPDLHSELNLSSLELGDSALYFCASSTGLAGGYTGELFFGEGSRLTVL.

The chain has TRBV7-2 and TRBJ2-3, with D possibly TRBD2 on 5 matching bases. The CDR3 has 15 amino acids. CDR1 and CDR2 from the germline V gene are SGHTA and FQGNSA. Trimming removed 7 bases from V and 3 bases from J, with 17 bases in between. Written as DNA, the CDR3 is TGTGCCAGCAACGAAGAAATGGGGAGAACAGATACGCAGTATTTT. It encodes CASNEEMGRTDTQYF.

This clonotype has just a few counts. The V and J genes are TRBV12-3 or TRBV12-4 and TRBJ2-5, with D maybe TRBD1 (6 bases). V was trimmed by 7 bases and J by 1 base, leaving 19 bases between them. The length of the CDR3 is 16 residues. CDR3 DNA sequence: TGTGCCAGCACCCGGACAAATTACAGGGCCCAAGAGACCCAGTACTTC. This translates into CASTRTNYRAQETQYF.